This record concerns one T cell receptor (beta chain) sequence. This clone was recorded only once. Its antigen is currently not known. No per-base quality is available; no much larger clone lies one base away. The data originate from a study of cytomegalovirus exposure and HLA in healthy donors (dated by TCRdb to about 2017). With regard to the full study: A later analysis indicated that the 95 to 150 validation repertoires were generated on the platform also employed for the approximately 670 repertoires of the first cohort. The study was designed to test whether signatures of past pathogen exposure could be identified by cataloging public T cell receptors. High-throughput TCR immunosequencing, statistical association of individual TCRs with disease status, and machine learning were combined to predict cytomegalovirus infection status. In addition to the first cohort of around 670 subjects, a separate validation cohort of about 120 different subjects was used.

Paper-wide results and their limitations: According to the authors, the approach could potentially be generalized to other disease states and immunological phenotypes. While some public TCRs were present in many individuals, most TCR sequences turned up only very rarely across donors. A few of the identified cytomegalovirus-associated TCR beta chains were confirmed in vitro to be specific for cytomegalovirus antigens. The classifier was reported to diagnose cytomegalovirus status with high specificity and sensitivity in both the original cohort and the validation cohort. The study gave a list of under 200 TCR beta chains associated with cytomegalovirus. A later analysis lacked HLA typing for the validation cohort, so it scored co-occurrence in that cohort across all 110 or so repertoires. A later analysis found that TCRs clustered in the first cohort also tended to co-occur in the 100 to 150 validation repertoires, with 94% of cluster scores above 0.

Separate from the approximately 670-subject first cohort, the validation cohort of more than 90 subjects was the group to which the donors belonged. The library came from the immunoSEQ multiplex PCR assay. The study's own analysis went as follows. A statistical classification framework was built for diagnosing cytomegalovirus status from the catalog of TCR beta chain sequences. TCRdb stores this immuneACCESS table with in-frame sequences only. Part of the clones is absent; in the studies checked, under half of the shortfall reflects unresolved V genes, and no reason is known for the rest. V, J and clone size were drawn from that table, and D and trimming were deduced from the DNA. This sample is represented by more than 200,000 clones; 87% of them were singletons. About 12% of the sample lies in the top ten. CDR1 and CDR2 are drawn from the germline V gene (reference sequence): MNHEY, SMNVEV. Counted from cysteine to phenylalanine, this CDR3 has 15 amino acids. The entry retains the CDR3 DNA only, 45 bases that are in frame from base 1. Between the V and J ends, shortened by 6 bases and 6 bases respectively, the junction contains 20 bases.

This TCR derives from a man between 18 and 29 years old in good health and CMV-seropositive. The chain is made from TRBV27 and TRBJ1-2, with an unclear D gene assignment. Material for sequencing was PBMCs. The CDR3 sequence is CASSRFVGFPDGYTF. In nucleotides, the sequence is TGTGCCAGCAGCCGCTTCGTGGGCTTCCCCGATGGCTACACCTTC.